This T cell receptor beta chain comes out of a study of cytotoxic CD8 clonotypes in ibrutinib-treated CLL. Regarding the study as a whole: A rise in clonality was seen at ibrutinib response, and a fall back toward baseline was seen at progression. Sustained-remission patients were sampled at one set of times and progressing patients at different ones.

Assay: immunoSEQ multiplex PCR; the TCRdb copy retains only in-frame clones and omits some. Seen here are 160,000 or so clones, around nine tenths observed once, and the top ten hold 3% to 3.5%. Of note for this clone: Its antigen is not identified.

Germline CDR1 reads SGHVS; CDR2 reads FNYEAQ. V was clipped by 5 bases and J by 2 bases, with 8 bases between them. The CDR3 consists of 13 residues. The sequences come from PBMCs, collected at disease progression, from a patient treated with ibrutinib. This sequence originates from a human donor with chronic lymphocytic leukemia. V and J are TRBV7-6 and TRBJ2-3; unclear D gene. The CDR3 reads CASSPGSTDTQYF. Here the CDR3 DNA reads TGTGCCAGCAGCCCTGGTTCCACAGATACGCAGTATTTT.